Below, 23 T cell receptor beta chains from the same sample are listed, as sequenced in a study of blood T cell repertoires in COVID-19. Data came from immunoSEQ multiplex PCR; TCRdb stores just in-frame clones and leaves some out. The data show about 320,000 clones, 90% seen once. Sequencing input: PBMCs or T cells enriched from blood (not recorded which). The source is a man aged 55 to 70 who had recovered from COVID-19.

V is TRBV18 and J is TRBJ2-3; no clear D gene. The CDR3 contains 14 residues. Germline values: CDR1 KGHSH, CDR2 LQKENI. The V and J ends lost 4 bases and 2 bases respectively, with 10 bases between them. The chain's CDR3 is CASSRNIYTDTQYF. DNA for the CDR3: TGTGCCAGCTCACGTAATATTTACACAGATACGCAGTATTTT.

The chain combines TRBV14 with TRBJ2-3, with D unresolved. V dropped 2 bases and J dropped 3 bases, with 12 bases sitting between them. Germline V lookup: CDR1 SGHDN, CDR2 FVKESK. This CDR3 spans 15 amino acids. The CDR3 here is CASSQLRVATDTQYF. CDR3 DNA sequence: TGTGCCAGCAGCCAACTACGGGTTGCGACAGATACGCAGTATTTT.

This clone was counted between two and nine times. The chain is built from TRBV7-9 and TRBJ1-4; D unresolved. CDR3 length: 13 residues. Trimming pared 1 base from V and 7 bases from J, leaving 7 bases between. Germline CDR1 reads SEHNR; CDR2 reads FQNEAQ (reference sequence). The CDR3 is CASSLGGFEKLFF. CDR3 bases: TGTGCCAGCAGCTTAGGAGGGTTTGAAAAACTGTTTTTT.

This rearrangement joins TRBV7-3 to TRBJ2-3; 8 positions match TRBD2. Germline V gene lookup returns CDR1 SGHTA and CDR2 FQGTGA. After removal of 0 bases from V and 8 bases from J, the junction contained 16 bases not matched to a gene. CDR3 length equals 18 residues. The CDR3 nucleotides are TGTGCCAGCAGCTTAACGGGCGACGGGAGGGGGGTGACTGGTACGCAGTATTTT. Protein: CASSLTGDGRGVTGTQYF.

This clone was counted a single time. This chain connects TRBV6-5 to TRBJ1-2; 8 bases agree with TRBD1. Germline trimming cut 2 bases from V and 9 bases from J; bases unmatched to any gene: 5. This CDR3 spans 13 amino acids. The germline gives CDR1 MNHEY, CDR2 SVGAGI. CDR3 DNA: TGTGCCAGCAGTTACACCGGGACAGGTCGCTACACCTTC. Translation gives CASSYTGTGRYTF.

The rearrangement links TRBV7-9 to TRBJ2-7; D call uncertain. CDR3 length equals 11 residues. V lost 4 bases and J lost 6, with 7 bases in between. CDR1 SEHNR and CDR2 FQNEAQ come from the germline V gene (reference sequence). CDR3 sequence reads: CASSSGVEQYF. DNA of the CDR3: TGTGCCAGCAGCTCCGGAGTCGAGCAGTACTTC. The whole variable domain, remainder taken from reference TRBV7-9 and TRBJ2-7, is DTGVSQNPRHKITKRGQNVTFRCDPISEHNRLYWYRQTLGQGPEFLTYFQNEAQLEKSRLLSDRFSAERPKGSFSTLEIQRTEQGDSAMYLCASSSGVEQYFGPGTRLTVT.

The DNA of the CDR3 is TGTGCCAGCAGCTTGGCCGGGGGGCAGGAGACCCAGTACTTC. Translated: CASSLAGGQETQYF. This chain connects TRBV5-8 to TRBJ2-5, with D perhaps matching TRBD2 (7 bases). The germline CDR1 and CDR2 sequences are SGHTS and YDEGEE. V was shortened by 0 bases and J by 5 bases, with 11 bases between the two germline ends. The CDR3 has 14 residues.

The chain links TRBV27 to TRBJ2-1; 9 nucleotides match TRBD1. This CDR3 has 14 amino acids. The V gene end was trimmed by 6 bases and the J gene end by 4 bases; junction bases not matched to a gene: 4. The V gene's germline CDR1 is MNHEY and CDR2 SMNVEV (reference sequence). This CDR3 reads CASRPGTGYNEQFF. CDR3 nucleotides: TGTGCCAGCAGACCCGGGACAGGGTACAATGAGCAGTTCTTC.

The chain is built from TRBV19 and TRBJ1-5; 10 positions match TRBD1. Unmatched junction bases numbered 4, after V lost 4 bases and J lost 4 bases. The CDR3 totals 15 residues. Germline values: CDR1 LNHDA, CDR2 SQIVND (reference sequence). CDR3 residues: CASSTGTGVNQPQHF. The CDR3 coding sequence is TGTGCCAGTAGTACTGGGACAGGGGTTAATCAGCCCCAGCATTTT.

CDR3 bases: TGTGCCAGCAGCTTAGGTAGACAGACAAACGAGCAGTACTTC. It codes for CASSLGRQTNEQYF. The rearrangement joins TRBV7-2 to TRBJ2-7; D possibly corresponds to TRBD1 (5 bases). V lost 1 base and J lost 5, with 12 bases in between. This CDR3 spans 14 amino acids. Germline assignment: CDR1 SGHTA and CDR2 FQGNSA.

V is TRBV6-6 and J is TRBJ2-7; D not resolved. This CDR3 has 11 amino acids. Trimming stripped 2 bases from V and 6 bases from J, with 5 bases between. Germline loops: CDR1 MNHNY, CDR2 SVGAGI (reference sequence). The CDR3 coding sequence is TGTGCCAGCAGTTACATAGTCGAGCAGTACTTC. This translates into CASSYIVEQYF.

The V call is TRBV11-2, the J call TRBJ2-2; D is perhaps TRBD2 (5 bases). Trimming left V 1 base short and J 0 bases short, with 9 bases between. The CDR3 is 16 amino acids. Looked up from germline, CDR1 is SGHAT and CDR2 is FQNNGV. The CDR3 DNA is TGTGCCAGCAGCTTAGTTCACGGGGCGAACACCGGGGAGCTGTTTTTT. This encodes CASSLVHGANTGELFF. Together with reference TRBV11-2 and TRBJ2-2, the CDR3 gives the full variable domain: EAGVAQSPRYKIIEKRQSVAFWCNPISGHATLYWYQQILGQGPKLLIQFQNNGVVDDSQLPKDRFSAERLKGVDSTLKIQPAKLEDSAVYLCASSLVHGANTGELFFGEGSRLTVL.

This chain joins TRBV6-1 and TRBJ2-3; a weak D match, TRBD2 (5 bases). CDR3 length equals 17 residues. V was cut by 3 bases and J by 2 bases, with 18 bases left in between. CDR1 MNHNS and CDR2 SASEGT come from the germline V gene. The CDR3 spells CASSDYFGVSNTDTQYF. In DNA, the CDR3 is TGTGCCAGCAGTGACTATTTCGGGGTCTCTAACACAGATACGCAGTATTTT.

In DNA form, the CDR3 reads TGTGCCAGCAGCTTTACACGATATGGCTACACCTTC. It yields the protein CASSFTRYGYTF. The chain joins TRBV5-6 to TRBJ1-2; D not certain. The V and J ends lost 2 bases and 5 bases respectively, with 7 bases between them. Germline CDR1 SGHDT, CDR2 YYEEEE. This CDR3 has 12 residues.

The chain recombines TRBV9 with TRBJ1-5; D uncertain. V lost 1 base and J lost 0, with 26 bases in between. The V gene's germline CDR1 is SGDLS and CDR2 YYNGEE. The CDR3 is made up of 21 amino acids. Written as DNA, the CDR3 is TGTGCCAGCAGCGTATATAGAGACCGGGAGCTCTTGACCCATAGCAATCAGCCCCAGCATTTT. Amino acid sequence: CASSVYRDRELLTHSNQPQHF.

The V call is TRBV27, the J call TRBJ2-1; 10 bases agree with TRBD2. Germline CDR1 is MNHEY and CDR2 is SMNVEV (reference sequence). The trim removed 5 bases at V and 7 bases at J, leaving 8 bases unmatched. This CDR3 has 15 residues. This CDR3 is CASSILAGGRNEQFF. The CDR3 nucleotides read TGTGCCAGCAGTATTTTAGCGGGAGGTCGAAATGAGCAGTTCTTC.

The chain uses TRBV20-1 and TRBJ2-1; 9 bases fit TRBD2. V trimming: 3 bases; J trimming: 9 bases; junction bases outside the gene matches: 9. The CDR3 runs to 14 residues. Germline CDR1 is DFQATT and CDR2 is SNEGSKA (reference sequence). CDR3 amino acids: CSASVAGGPGEQFF. The CDR3 DNA follows: TGCAGTGCTAGTGTGGCGGGAGGGCCCGGTGAGCAGTTCTTC.

The chain employs TRBV29-1 and TRBJ1-5, with D perhaps matching TRBD1 (5 bases). This CDR3 region has 13 residues. The germline CDR1 and CDR2 sequences are SQVTM and ANQGSEA. Trimming removed 4 bases at V and 2 bases at J, with 9 bases between. CDR3 in DNA: TGCAGCGTTGGAGGGGAGGGCAATCAGCCCCAGCATTTT. Translating it yields CSVGGEGNQPQHF.

The V and J genes are TRBV18 and TRBJ1-5; no reliable D call. V lost 4 bases to trimming and J lost 6 bases, with 10 bases between them. This CDR3 has 13 residues. The germline gives CDR1 KGHSH, CDR2 LQKENI. In DNA, the CDR3 is TGTGCCAGCTCACAGGGAGTTGCTCAGCCCCAGCATTTT. Residues: CASSQGVAQPQHF. Complete variable domain (other parts from reference TRBV18 and TRBJ1-5): NAGVMQNPRHLVRRRGQEARLRCSPMKGHSHVYWYRQLPEEGLKFMVYLQKENIIDESGMPKERFSAEFPKEGPSILRIQQVVRGDSAAYFCASSQGVAQPQHFGDGTRLSIL.

The chain carries TRBV13 and TRBJ2-7; the match to TRBD1 covers 8 bases. CDR1 and CDR2 from the germline V gene are PRHDT and FYEKMQ (reference sequence). J gave up 2 bases and V 5 bases, and 17 bases lay outside the gene matches. There are 18 residues in the CDR3. The CDR3 loop is CASSKRTGFGKLAYEQYF. The CDR3 region has the DNA TGTGCCAGCAGCAAACGGACAGGGTTTGGGAAACTCGCCTACGAGCAGTACTTC.

A word on this clone: Other DNA sequences within the sample encode an identical CDR3. V and J are TRBV12-3 or TRBV12-4 and TRBJ1-2; the D gene is possibly TRBD1 (5 bases). The V gene lost 3 bases and the J gene lost 7 bases, with 12 bases spanning the gap. The CDR3 has 13 amino acids. CDR3 nucleotides: TGTGCCAGCAGTTTCGGGCAGGGTGGTGGCTACACCTTC. This codes for CASSFGQGGGYTF.

The rearrangement uses TRBV7-3 and TRBJ1-4; 7 bases line up with TRBD1. The germline gives CDR1 SGHTA, CDR2 FQGTGA. With V trimmed by 5 bases and J by 8 bases, 5 bases remained unmatched. CDR3 length equals 13 residues. The CDR3 region has the DNA TGTGCCAGCAGCCAGGGGGTGGGAGAAAAACTGTTTTTT. It is translated as CASSQGVGEKLFF.

The chain has TRBV19 and TRBJ1-5; 9 bases map to TRBD1. The CDR3 is made up of 14 amino acids. The germline V gene has CDR1 LNHDA and CDR2 SQIVND (reference sequence). The V gene end was trimmed by 7 bases and the J gene end by 5 bases; junction bases not matched to a gene: 6. In DNA form, the CDR3 reads TGTGCCAGTACCATGGGACAGGGTCATCAGCCCCAGCATTTT. Protein product: CASTMGQGHQPQHF.